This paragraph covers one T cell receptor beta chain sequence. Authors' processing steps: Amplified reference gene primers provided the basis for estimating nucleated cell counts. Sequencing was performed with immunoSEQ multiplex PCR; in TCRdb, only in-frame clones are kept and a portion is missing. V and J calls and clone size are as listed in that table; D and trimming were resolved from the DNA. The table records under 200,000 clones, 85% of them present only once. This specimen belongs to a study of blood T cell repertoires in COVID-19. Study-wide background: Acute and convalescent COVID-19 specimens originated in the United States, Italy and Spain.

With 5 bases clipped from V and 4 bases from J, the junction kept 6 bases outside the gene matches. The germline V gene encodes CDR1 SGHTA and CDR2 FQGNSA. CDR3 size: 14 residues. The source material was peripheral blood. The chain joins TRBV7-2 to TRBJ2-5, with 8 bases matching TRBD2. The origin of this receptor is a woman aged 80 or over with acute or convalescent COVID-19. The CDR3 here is CASSPGTRLETQYF. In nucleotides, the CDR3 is TGTGCCAGCAGCCCGGGGACTAGGTTAGAGACCCAGTACTTC. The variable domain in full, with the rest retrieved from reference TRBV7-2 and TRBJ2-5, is GAGVSQSPSNKVTEKGKDVELRCDPISGHTALYWYRQSLGQGLEFLIYFQGNSAPDKSGLPSDRFSAERTGGSVSTLTIQRTQQEDSAVYLCASSPGTRLETQYFGPGTRLLVL.